Described below is a single T cell receptor beta chain sequence and its context. Which antigen it targets is not known. No base quality values were provided; no much bigger clone lies one nucleotide off. As encoded in the germline V gene, CDR1 is MGHRA while CDR2 is YSYEKL. The CDR3 runs 14 amino acids, cysteine and phenylalanine included. The CDR3 DNA has 42 bases and is translated from base 1. V lost 1 base and J lost 8 bases, and the count of bases not matched to a germline gene is 4. The method behind the library was the immunoSEQ multiplex PCR assay. TCRdb re-hosts the immuneACCESS table, in-frame sequences only. Its copies lack some clones; in the studies checked, an unresolved V gene accounts for under half of them, and the cause for the rest is not known. This sample holds roughly 50,000 clones; nearly 95% were observed only once. The ten largest clonotypes hold approximately 3.4% of the sample.

The data belong to a study of technical replicates of blood from several donors (dated by TCRdb to 2016 to 2017). This clonotype was sampled from a human donor in good health. Some clones in this sample may be carry-over from other donors' samples. Sequencing was done on a sample of PBMCs. Recombination linked TRBV4-1 to TRBJ1-4; the central 7 bases match TRBD1. The sequenced DNA: TGCGCCAGCAGCCAAGTGCAGGGGGAAGAAAAACTGTTTTTT. Translated, it gives CASSQVQGEEKLFF.